These 19 T cell receptor beta chains came from one sample sequenced in a study of shared clonotypes between healthy human individuals. Clones were sequenced by immunoSEQ multiplex PCR, and TCRdb holds only the in-frame ones, with some missing. The sample includes 550,000 to 800,000 clones, 74% of them seen just once. The sequenced sample consisted of memory CD4+ T cells sorted from blood. Subset defined: CD45RA-negative fraction. The receptors here all came from a woman aged 25-40 years in good health.

This rearrangement joins TRBV5-1 to TRBJ2-7; the D is unclear. Germline loops: CDR1 SGHRS, CDR2 YFSETQ. The V and J ends lost 0 bases and 3 bases respectively, with 13 bases between them. CDR3 length: 15 amino acids. CDR3 residues: CASSLANEHIYEQYF. In nucleotides, the CDR3 is TGCGCCAGCAGCTTGGCCAACGAACACATCTACGAGCAGTACTTC.

J is TRBJ1-1 and V is TRBV21-1; the table assigns TRBD1, which was not confirmed against the DNA. TRBV21-1 constitutes a pseudogene. CDR3 length: 14 residues. The CDR3 loop reads CASSQTGVSTEAFF. CDR3 bases: TGTGCCAGCAGCCAGACAGGGGTTAGCACTGAAGCTTTCTTT.

There are a few counts of this clone. CDR3 loop: CASSFRTGLGPYEQYF. In nucleotides, the CDR3 is TGTGCCAGCAGTTTCCGGACGGGACTAGGGCCCTACGAGCAGTACTTC. The chain carries TRBV28 and TRBJ2-7; 8 positions match TRBD2. The CDR3 is 16 residues long. Germline V gene lookup returns CDR1 MDHEN and CDR2 SYDVKM. With 3 bases clipped from V and 2 bases from J, the junction kept 9 bases outside the gene matches. The full variable domain, with the rest looked up from reference TRBV28 and TRBJ2-7, is DVKVTQSSRYLVKRTGEKVFLECVQDMDHENMFWYRQDPGLGLRLIYFSYDVKMKEKGDIPEGYSVSREKKERFSLILESASTNQTSMYLCASSFRTGLGPYEQYFGPGTRLTVT.

The chain employs TRBV5-1 and TRBJ2-2; no clear D. This CDR3 is 14 amino acids long. The germline V gene encodes CDR1 SGHRS and CDR2 YFSETQ. Deletions cut 5 bases from V and 1 base from J, with 9 bases between. DNA of the CDR3: TGCGCCAGCAGGCACGGAGAGAACACCGGGGAGCTGTTTTTT. Translation: CASRHGENTGELFF.

This clone occurred once. This chain joins TRBV7-7 and TRBJ2-3; 7 bases map to TRBD1. Per germline, CDR1 SSHAT and CDR2 FNYEAQ (reference sequence). Unmatched junction bases numbered 1, after V lost 1 base and J lost 3 bases. The CDR3 runs to 14 residues. The CDR3 coding sequence is TGTGCCAGCAGCTTAGGCAGGGGGACAGATACGCAGTATTTT. Protein: CASSLGRGTDTQYF.

The gene calls are TRBV2 and TRBJ2-3, with TRBD2 matching 8 bases. This CDR3 comprises 15 residues. J lost 1 base, V lost 6 bases, and 6 bases had no gene match. Germline assignment: CDR1 SNHLY and CDR2 FYNNEI. The CDR3 region has the DNA TGTGCCAGCAGCCCGGGACTAGGGGGCACAGATACGCAGTATTTT. This sequence encodes CASSPGLGGTDTQYF.

This chain connects TRBV7-9 to TRBJ1-5, with D hard to call. The V end lost 5 bases, the J end lost 2 bases, and 19 bases lay between the germline ends. This CDR3 contains 17 residues. CDR1 and CDR2 from the germline V gene are SEHNR and FQNEAQ (reference sequence). CDR3 sequence (DNA): TGTGCCAGCAGCCACCCTCCAGGAACTTCGGGCAATCAGCCCCAGCATTTT. Residues: CASSHPPGTSGNQPQHF.

The V and J genes are TRBV4-2 and TRBJ2-3; D is uncertain. CDR3 size: 15 residues. With 0 bases removed from V and 3 bases from J, the gap between germline ends came to 10 bases. Germline CDR1 reads LGHNA; CDR2 reads YNFKEQ. CDR3: CASSQDFKVTDTQYF. The CDR3 nucleotides read TGTGCCAGCAGCCAAGATTTTAAAGTTACAGATACGCAGTATTTT.

This chain connects TRBV6-5 to TRBJ1-1; 7 bases fit TRBD1. The CDR3 covers 15 residues. The V segment lost 4 bases and the J segment 5 bases; nucleotides outside the gene matches: 10. CDR1 is MNHEY, CDR2 SVGAGI, per germline. CDR3 DNA: TGTGCCAGCAGTTCTGCAAGGGGGCGGTGGACTGAAGCTTTCTTT. Protein product: CASSSARGRWTEAFF.

In the case of this clone: The same CDR3 can be traced to other DNA sequences in this sample. CDR3 sequence (DNA): TGTGCCAGCAGAGCTGACAGGGGCGGTCAGCCCCAGCATTTT. It translates to CASRADRGGQPQHF. The rearrangement joins TRBV2 to TRBJ1-5, with 8 bases that match TRBD1. The CDR3 totals 14 residues. The junction had 7 bases not matched to a gene; V was cut back by 6 bases and J by 6 bases. The V gene's germline CDR1 is SNHLY and CDR2 FYNNEI.

Many counts were recorded for this clone. The V call is TRBV9, the J call TRBJ1-1; tentatively, D is TRBD1 (5 bases). The germline gives CDR1 SGDLS, CDR2 YYNGEE. This CDR3 is 14 amino acids long. Trimming cost V 0 bases and J 4 bases, with 10 bases left between them. CDR3 in amino acids: CASSVAGLGTEAFF. DNA for the CDR3: TGTGCCAGCAGCGTAGCGGGGCTGGGCACTGAAGCTTTCTTT.

The V and J genes are TRBV5-4 and TRBJ2-7; D gene uncertain. The length of the CDR3 is 11 residues. Germline assignment: CDR1 SGHNT and CDR2 YYREEE (reference sequence). Trimming removed 1 base from V and 5 bases from J, with 4 bases in between. The CDR3 DNA sequence: TGTGCCAGCAGCTTGATGGACGAGCAGTACTTC. Amino acids: CASSLMDEQYF.

The J gene is TRBJ2-7, the V gene TRBV7-8; no definite D call. CDR1 is SGHVS, CDR2 FQNEAQ, per germline. The CDR3 loop spans 15 amino acids. Trimming pared 0 bases from V and 2 bases from J, leaving 11 bases between. This CDR3 reads CASSLARGFPYEQYF. The CDR3 DNA sequence: TGTGCCAGCAGCTTAGCGCGCGGATTTCCCTACGAGCAGTACTTC.

The genes are TRBV9 and TRBJ1-6; 7 bases match TRBD1. Germline loops: CDR1 SGDLS, CDR2 YYNGEE. This CDR3 contains 15 residues. V shed 0 bases and J 9 bases; nucleotides not matched to a gene: 6. The CDR3 protein is CASSVDPGGSSPLHF. DNA of the CDR3: TGTGCCAGCAGCGTAGACCCAGGGGGAAGTTCACCCCTCCACTTT. Supplemented by reference TRBV9 and TRBJ1-6, the full variable domain reads DSGVTQTPKHLITATGQRVTLRCSPRSGDLSVYWYQQSLDQGLQFLIQYYNGEERAKGNILERFSAQQFPDLHSELNLSSLELGDSALYFCASSVDPGGSSPLHFGNGTRLTVT.

The chain joins TRBV6-1 to TRBJ2-1, with D maybe TRBD2 (5 bases). CDR3 size: 15 residues. Looked up from germline, CDR1 is MNHNS and CDR2 is SASEGT. V was trimmed by 10 bases and J by 3 bases, leaving 19 bases between them. This CDR3 reads CATLVAGGGYNEQFF. As DNA, the CDR3 is TGTGCCACCCTCGTAGCAGGAGGTGGCTACAATGAGCAGTTCTTC.

This clone appeared once. The chain carries TRBV4-1 and TRBJ1-4, with D unclear. Germline-derived CDR1 and CDR2 are MGHRA and YSYEKL. The CDR3 totals 15 residues. V was shortened by 1 base and J by 3 bases, with 9 bases between the two germline ends. CDR3 coding DNA: TGCGCCAGCAGCCAAGTGGGGTGGGCTAATGAAAAACTGTTTTTT. It encodes CASSQVGWANEKLFF.

About this clone: The sample carries other DNA sequences with the same CDR3. The chain has TRBV6-5 and TRBJ2-7, with D possibly matching TRBD2 (6 bases). Germline V gene lookup returns CDR1 MNHEY and CDR2 SVGAGI. Trimming took 0 bases from V and 2 from J, leaving 8 bases between them. CDR3 length: 14 amino acids. The CDR3 loop reads CASSYSGGTYEQYF. CDR3 in DNA: TGTGCCAGCAGTTACTCGGGAGGAACCTACGAGCAGTACTTC.

The J gene is TRBJ2-5, the V gene TRBV11-2; 9 bases agree with TRBD2. V shed 2 bases, J shed 4 bases, and the junction held 8 bases outside the gene matches. Germline loops: CDR1 SGHAT, CDR2 FQNNGV. This CDR3 is 16 amino acids long. CDR3 in amino acids: CASSLFGVSGRETQYF. Here the CDR3 DNA reads TGTGCCAGCAGCTTATTCGGGGTTAGCGGGAGAGAGACCCAGTACTTC.

This clone came up a few times. This sequence joins TRBV2 and TRBJ2-2; TRBD1 matches 7 bases. Germline V CDR1 and CDR2: SNHLY, FYNNEI. The CDR3 spans 12 residues. V lost 9 bases and J lost 5; bases outside the gene matches: 3. CDR3 coding DNA: TGTGCCAGTGGACAGGCAACCGGGGAGCTGTTTTTT. Translated: CASGQATGELFF.